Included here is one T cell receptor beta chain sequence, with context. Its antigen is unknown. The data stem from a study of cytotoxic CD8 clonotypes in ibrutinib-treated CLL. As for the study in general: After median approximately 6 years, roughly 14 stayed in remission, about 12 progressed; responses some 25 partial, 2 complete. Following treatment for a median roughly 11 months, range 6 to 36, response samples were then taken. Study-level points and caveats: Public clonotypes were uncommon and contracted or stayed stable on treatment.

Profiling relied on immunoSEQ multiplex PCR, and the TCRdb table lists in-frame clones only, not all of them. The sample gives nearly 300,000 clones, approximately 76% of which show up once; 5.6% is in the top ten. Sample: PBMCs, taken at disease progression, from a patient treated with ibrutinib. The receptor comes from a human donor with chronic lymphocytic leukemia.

DNA for the CDR3: TGTGCCACCAGCAGAGATTGGGGAGAGCAGTACTTC. Amino acids: CATSRDWGEQYF. This chain links TRBV15 with TRBJ2-7; D gene ambiguous. The germline V and J ends were trimmed by 0 bases and 7 bases, with 7 bases remaining between them. The CDR3 runs to 12 residues. Germline loops: CDR1 LNHNV, CDR2 YYDKDF (reference sequence).